This T cell receptor (beta chain) was retrieved from a study of blood T cell repertoires in COVID-19. Study as a whole: Recovered status in Cohort 3 required two negative PCRs, clearance, or symptom resolution.

This clone appeared once. The cohort comprised adults aged about 18 to 100 years residing in approximately 22 US areas. Donors were grouped by their self-reported clinical history. Clones were read by immunoSEQ multiplex PCR, and TCRdb kept only the in-frame ones, dropping some. The sample holds 350,000 to 400,000 clones, 87% seen once. Sequenced sample: PBMCs or T cells enriched from blood (not recorded which). The receptor's source is a man aged 35-49 years in a cohort exposed to, infected with or recovered from COVID-19 (not recorded which).

The CDR3 coding sequence is TGTGCCAGCAGCTCAGGGACAGTTAACTATGGCTACACCTTC. It translates to CASSSGTVNYGYTF. This chain uses TRBV5-4 with TRBJ1-2; 7 positions match TRBD1. Trimming cost V 3 bases and J 1 base; bases outside gene matches: 3. CDR1 and CDR2 from the germline V gene are SGHNT and YYREEE (reference sequence). This CDR3 spans 14 amino acids.